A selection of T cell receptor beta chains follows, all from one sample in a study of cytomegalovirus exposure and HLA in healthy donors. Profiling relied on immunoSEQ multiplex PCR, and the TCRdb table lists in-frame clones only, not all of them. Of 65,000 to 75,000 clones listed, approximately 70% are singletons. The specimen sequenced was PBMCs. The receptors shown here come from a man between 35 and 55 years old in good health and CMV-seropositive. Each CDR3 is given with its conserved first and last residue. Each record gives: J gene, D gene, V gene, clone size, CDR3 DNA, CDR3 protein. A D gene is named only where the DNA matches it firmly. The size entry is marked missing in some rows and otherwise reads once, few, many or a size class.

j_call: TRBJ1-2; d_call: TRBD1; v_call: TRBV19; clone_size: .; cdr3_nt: TGTGCCAGTAGTATCCGACAGGGGAAGTTTGGCTACACCTTC; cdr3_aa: CASSIRQGKFGYTF
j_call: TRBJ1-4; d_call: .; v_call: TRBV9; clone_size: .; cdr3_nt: TGTGCCAGCAGCTTTAGTCCCGGGGGTAATGAAAAACTGTTTTTT; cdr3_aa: CASSFSPGGNEKLFF
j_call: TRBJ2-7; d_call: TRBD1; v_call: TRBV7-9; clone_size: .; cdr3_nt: TGTGCCAGCAGCAACCGGGACAGGGCCCCCTACGAGCAGTACTTC; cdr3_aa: CASSNRDRAPYEQYF
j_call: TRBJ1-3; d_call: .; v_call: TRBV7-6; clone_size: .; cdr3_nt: TGTGCCAGCAGCTTAGCTAGCGGGGCAGGGACCGGAAACACCATATATTTT; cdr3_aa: CASSLASGAGTGNTIYF
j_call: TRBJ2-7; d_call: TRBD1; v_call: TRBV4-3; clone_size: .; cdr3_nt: TGCGCCAGCAGCCAAGATAGGGACAGCTACTACGAGCAGTACTTC; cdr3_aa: CASSQDRDSYYEQYF
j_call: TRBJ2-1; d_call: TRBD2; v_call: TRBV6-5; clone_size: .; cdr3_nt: TGTGCCAGCGGCGTTAAACTAGCGGGATTGGGTGAGCAGTTCTTC; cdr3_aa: CASGVKLAGLGEQFF
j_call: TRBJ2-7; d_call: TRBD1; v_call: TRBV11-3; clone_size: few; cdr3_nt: TGTGCCAGCAGCACCTGGGACAGGAGTCCCTACGAGCAGTACTTC; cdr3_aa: CASSTWDRSPYEQYF
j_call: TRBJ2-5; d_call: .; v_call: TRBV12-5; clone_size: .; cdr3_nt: TGTGCTAGTGGTTTGGGAGGGAATCAAGAGACCCAGTACTTC; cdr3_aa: CASGLGGNQETQYF
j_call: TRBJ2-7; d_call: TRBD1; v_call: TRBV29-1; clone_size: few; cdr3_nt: TGCAGCGTTGAAGATGGGACAGGCAGCTACGAGCAGTACTTC; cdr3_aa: CSVEDGTGSYEQYF
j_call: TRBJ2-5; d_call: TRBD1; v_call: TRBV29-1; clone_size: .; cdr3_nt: TGCAGCGTCCTCCGGGACAGGGGCCTTACCGTCAAAGAGACCCAGTACTTC; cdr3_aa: CSVLRDRGLTVKETQYF
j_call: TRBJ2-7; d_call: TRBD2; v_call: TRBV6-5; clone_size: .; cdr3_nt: TGTGCCAGCAGTTTTACCGGACTAGCGGTTTCCTACGAGCAGTACTTC; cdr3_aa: CASSFTGLAVSYEQYF
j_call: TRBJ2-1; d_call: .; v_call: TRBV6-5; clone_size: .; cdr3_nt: TGTGCCAGCAGTTCGGCCGGACAAGGTAGATACAATGAGCAGTTCTTC; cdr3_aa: CASSSAGQGRYNEQFF
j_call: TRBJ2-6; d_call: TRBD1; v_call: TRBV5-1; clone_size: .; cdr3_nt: TGCGCCAGCAGCTTGAACAGGGGGAGGCCTGGGGCCAACGTCCTGACTTTC; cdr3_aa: CASSLNRGRPGANVLTF
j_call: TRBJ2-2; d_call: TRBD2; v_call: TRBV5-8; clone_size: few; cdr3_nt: TGTGCCAGCAGCTTAAGACTAGCAGTGCCCGGGGAGCTGTTTTTT; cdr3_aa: CASSLRLAVPGELFF